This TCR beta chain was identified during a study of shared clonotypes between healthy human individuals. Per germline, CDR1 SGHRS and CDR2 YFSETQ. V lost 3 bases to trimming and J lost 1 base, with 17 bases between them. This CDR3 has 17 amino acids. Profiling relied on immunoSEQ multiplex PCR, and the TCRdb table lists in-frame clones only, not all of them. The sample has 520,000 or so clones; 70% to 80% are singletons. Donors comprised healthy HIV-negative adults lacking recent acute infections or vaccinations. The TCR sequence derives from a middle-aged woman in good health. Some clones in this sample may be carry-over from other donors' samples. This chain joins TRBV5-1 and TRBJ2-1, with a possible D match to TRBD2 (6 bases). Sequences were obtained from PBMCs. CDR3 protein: CASSSFLRGTSYNEQFF. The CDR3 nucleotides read TGCGCCAGCAGCTCCTTCTTACGTGGGACTTCCTACAATGAGCAGTTCTTC.